This T cell receptor (beta chain) was profiled in a study of beta chain features in type 1 diabetes. Study results and caveats: Fewer junction insertions and more nucleotide deletions appeared in type 1 diabetes patients. Compared to healthy donors, patients appeared to have naive, central memory and Treg TCRB repertoires that were more alike.

CD45RO/CCR7/CD25/CD127/CD95/CD27 staining was used to isolate CD4+ naive, central memory, regulatory and stem cell-like memory cells by sorting. Populations obtained by sorting all exceeded 95% purity. The investigators reverse transcribed all of the isolated RNA, so they sequenced expressed TCRB transcripts. Profiled with immunoSEQ multiplex PCR; TCRdb holds only in-frame clones, not every one. The sample has around 450,000 clones, approximately 10% seen once. Concerning this clone: Antigen unknown.

From germline, CDR1 is SEHNR and CDR2 FQNEAQ (reference sequence). There are 15 residues in the CDR3. V dropped 4 bases and J dropped 2; count of bases not matched to a gene: 6. This chain joins TRBV7-9 and TRBJ2-3; 7 bases align to TRBD2. This receptor was obtained from a woman aged 18-35 years in good health. Sequencing was performed on naive CD4+ T cells from blood. The DNA of the CDR3 is TGTGCCAGCAGCTCCGGACTAGTGATCACAGATACGCAGTATTTT. It is translated as CASSSGLVITDTQYF.